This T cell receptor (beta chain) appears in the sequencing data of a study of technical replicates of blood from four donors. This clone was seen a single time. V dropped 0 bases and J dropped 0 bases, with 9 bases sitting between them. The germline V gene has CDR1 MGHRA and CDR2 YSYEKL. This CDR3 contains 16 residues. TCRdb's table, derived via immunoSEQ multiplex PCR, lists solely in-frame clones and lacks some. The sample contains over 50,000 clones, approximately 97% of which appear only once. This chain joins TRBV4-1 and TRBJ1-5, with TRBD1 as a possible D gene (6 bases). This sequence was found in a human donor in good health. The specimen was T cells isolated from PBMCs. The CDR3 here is CASSQDDRNSNQPQHF. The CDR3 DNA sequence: TGCGCCAGCAGCCAAGACGACAGGAATAGCAATCAGCCCCAGCATTTT.